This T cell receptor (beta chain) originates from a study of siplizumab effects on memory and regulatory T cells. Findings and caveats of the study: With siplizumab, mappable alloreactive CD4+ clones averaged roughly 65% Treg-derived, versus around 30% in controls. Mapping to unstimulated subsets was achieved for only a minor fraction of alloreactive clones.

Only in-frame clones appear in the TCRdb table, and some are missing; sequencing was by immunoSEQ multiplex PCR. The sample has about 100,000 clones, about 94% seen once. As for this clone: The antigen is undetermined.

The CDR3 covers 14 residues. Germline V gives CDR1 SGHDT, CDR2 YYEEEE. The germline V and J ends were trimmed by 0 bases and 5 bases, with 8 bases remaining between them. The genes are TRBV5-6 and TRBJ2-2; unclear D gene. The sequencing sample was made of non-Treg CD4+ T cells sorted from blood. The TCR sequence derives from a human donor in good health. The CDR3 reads CASSLGRKTGELFF. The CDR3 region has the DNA TGTGCCAGCAGCTTGGGGCGCAAAACCGGGGAGCTGTTTTTT.